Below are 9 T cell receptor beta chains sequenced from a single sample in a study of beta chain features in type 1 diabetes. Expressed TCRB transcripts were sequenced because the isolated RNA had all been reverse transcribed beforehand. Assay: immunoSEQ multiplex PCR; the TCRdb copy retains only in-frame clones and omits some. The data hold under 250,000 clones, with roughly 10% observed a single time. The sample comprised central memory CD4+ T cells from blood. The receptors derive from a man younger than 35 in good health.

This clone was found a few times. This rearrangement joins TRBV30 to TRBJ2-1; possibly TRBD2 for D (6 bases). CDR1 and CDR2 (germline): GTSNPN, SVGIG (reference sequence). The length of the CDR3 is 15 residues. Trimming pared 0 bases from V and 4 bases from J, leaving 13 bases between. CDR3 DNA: TGTGCCTGGAGTGTCGGTAGCGGAGCATACAATGAGCAGTTCTTC. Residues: CAWSVGSGAYNEQFF.

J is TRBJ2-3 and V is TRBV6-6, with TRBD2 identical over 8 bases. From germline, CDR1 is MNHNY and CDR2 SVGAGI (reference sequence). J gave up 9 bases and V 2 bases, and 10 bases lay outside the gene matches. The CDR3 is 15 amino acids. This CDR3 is CASSYDGGRMGTQYF. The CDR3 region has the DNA TGTGCCAGCAGTTACGATGGCGGGAGGATGGGCACGCAGTATTTT.

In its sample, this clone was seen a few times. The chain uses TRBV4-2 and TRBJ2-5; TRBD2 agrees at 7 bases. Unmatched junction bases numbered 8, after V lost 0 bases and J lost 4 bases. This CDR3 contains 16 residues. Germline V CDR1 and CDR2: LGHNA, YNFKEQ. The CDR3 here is CASSQEGGPVGETQYF. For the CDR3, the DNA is TGTGCCAGCAGCCAAGAGGGAGGGCCGGTGGGAGAGACCCAGTACTTC.

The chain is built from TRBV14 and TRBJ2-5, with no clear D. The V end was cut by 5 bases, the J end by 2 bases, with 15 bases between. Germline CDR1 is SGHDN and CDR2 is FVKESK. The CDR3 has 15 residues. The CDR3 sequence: CASSSPNTIQETQYF. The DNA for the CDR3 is TGTGCCAGCAGCTCCCCAAATACGATTCAAGAGACCCAGTACTTC. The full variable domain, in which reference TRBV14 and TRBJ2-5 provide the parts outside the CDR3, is EAGVTQFPSHSVIEKGQTVTLRCDPISGHDNLYWYRRVMGKEIKFLLHFVKESKQDESGMPNNRFLAERTGGTYSTLKVQPAELEDSGVYFCASSSPNTIQETQYFGPGTRLLVL.

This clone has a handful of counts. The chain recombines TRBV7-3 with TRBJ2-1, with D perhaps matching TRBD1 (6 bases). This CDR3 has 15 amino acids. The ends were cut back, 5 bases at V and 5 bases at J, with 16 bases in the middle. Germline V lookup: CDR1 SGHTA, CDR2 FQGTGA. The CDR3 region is CASSPPGARDNEQFF. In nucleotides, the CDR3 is TGTGCCAGCAGCCCCCCAGGGGCGAGGGACAATGAGCAGTTCTTC.

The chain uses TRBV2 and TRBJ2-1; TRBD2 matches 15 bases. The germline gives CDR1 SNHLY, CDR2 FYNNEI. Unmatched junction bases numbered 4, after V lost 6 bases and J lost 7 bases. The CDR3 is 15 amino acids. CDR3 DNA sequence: TGTGCCAGCAGAGGACTAGCGGGAGGGCTGAATGAGCAGTTCTTC. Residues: CASRGLAGGLNEQFF. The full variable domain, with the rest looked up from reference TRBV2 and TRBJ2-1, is EPEVTQTPSHQVTQMGQEVILRCVPISNHLYFYWYRQILGQKVEFLVSFYNNEISEKSEIFDDQFSVERPDGSNFTLKIRSTKLEDSAMYFCASRGLAGGLNEQFFGPGTRLTVL.

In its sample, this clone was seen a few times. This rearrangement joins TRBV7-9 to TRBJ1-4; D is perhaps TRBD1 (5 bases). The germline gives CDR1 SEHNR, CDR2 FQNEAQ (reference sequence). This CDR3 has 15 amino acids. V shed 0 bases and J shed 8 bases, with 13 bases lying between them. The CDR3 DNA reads TGTGCCAGCAGCTTAGCTGGGGGTGTGAGCGAAAAACTGTTTTTT. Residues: CASSLAGGVSEKLFF.

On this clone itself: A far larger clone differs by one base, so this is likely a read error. Here the CDR3 DNA reads TGTGCCAGCAGGAGTGTAAACAATGAGCAGTTCTTC. It translates to CASRSVNNEQFF. J is TRBJ2-1 and V is TRBV25-1; no clear D. V was clipped by 6 bases and J by 5 bases, with 8 bases between them. This CDR3 is built from 12 residues. Germline values: CDR1 MGHDK, CDR2 SYGVNS.

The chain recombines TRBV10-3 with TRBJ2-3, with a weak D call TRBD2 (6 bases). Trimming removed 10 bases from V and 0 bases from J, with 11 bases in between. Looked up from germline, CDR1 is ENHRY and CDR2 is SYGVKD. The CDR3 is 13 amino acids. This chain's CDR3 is CATQRASTDTQYF. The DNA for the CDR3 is TGTGCCACCCAGCGGGCTAGCACAGATACGCAGTATTTT.